The 30 T cell receptor beta chains given below trace back to one sample, sequenced in a study of untreated major depressive disorder. Study observations and caveats: Compared with controls, depressed patients showed more TRBV05-01 (Vbeta 5.1) usage in CD4+ T cells.

These receptors have no known antigen. Clones were sequenced by immunoSEQ multiplex PCR, and TCRdb holds only the in-frame ones, with some missing. The table has approximately 12,000 clones, around 90% seen once. Specimen: CD4+ T cells from PBMCs. The origin of the receptors is a man aged 25-40 years with major depressive disorder.

The chain links TRBV7-2 to TRBJ2-3; D may be TRBD1 (5 bases). The CDR3 consists of 12 residues. V shed 8 bases and J shed 6 bases, with 12 bases lying between them. CDR1 and CDR2 from the germline V gene are SGHTA and FQGNSA. The CDR3 loop is CASSDSGDTQYF. DNA for the CDR3: TGTGCCAGCTCCGACTCAGGGGATACGCAGTATTTT.

The chain combines TRBV28 with TRBJ1-5; D uncertain. This CDR3 is built from 11 residues. Germline V gives CDR1 MDHEN, CDR2 SYDVKM. Trimming took off 5 bases at V and 5 bases at J, with 4 bases between the two ends. Written as DNA, the CDR3 is TGTGCCAGCAGTAGTTATCAGCCCCAGCATTTT. It is translated as CASSSYQPQHF. Using reference TRBV28 and TRBJ1-5 for the parts outside the CDR3, the full variable domain is DVKVTQSSRYLVKRTGEKVFLECVQDMDHENMFWYRQDPGLGLRLIYFSYDVKMKEKGDIPEGYSVSREKKERFSLILESASTNQTSMYLCASSSYQPQHFGDGTRLSIL.

V and J are TRBV4-1 and TRBJ1-5; D is ambiguous. Per germline, CDR1 MGHRA and CDR2 YSYEKL. The CDR3 contains 15 residues. V was trimmed by 0 bases and J by 4 bases, leaving 10 bases between them. The CDR3 DNA follows: TGCGCCAGCAGCCAAGATCCGGTAGGAAATCAGCCCCAGCATTTT. It encodes CASSQDPVGNQPQHF.

V usage is TRBV19 and J usage is TRBJ2-4; possibly TRBD1 or TRBD2 for D (5 bases each). Germline lookup yields CDR1 LNHDA and CDR2 SQIVND (reference sequence). CDR3 length: 16 residues. Trimming removed 6 bases from V and 2 bases from J, with 17 bases in between. The CDR3 here is CASSTGTRGSKNIQYF. In DNA, the CDR3 is TGTGCCAGTAGCACCGGGACGAGGGGATCCAAAAACATTCAGTACTTC.

The chain uses TRBV5-1 and TRBJ2-2; TRBD2 matches at 10 bases. After removal of 4 bases from V and 5 bases from J, the junction contained 14 bases not matched to a gene. This CDR3 has 18 amino acids. The germline gives CDR1 SGHRS, CDR2 YFSETQ. The CDR3 here is CASSPRGLAGARTGELFF. The CDR3, as DNA: TGCGCCAGCAGCCCCAGGGGCCTAGCGGGGGCCAGGACCGGGGAGCTGTTTTTT.

This clone appeared a single time. The chain recombines TRBV6-5 with TRBJ2-1; 8 nucleotides align to TRBD2. Germline V gives CDR1 MNHEY, CDR2 SVGAGI. V shed 6 bases, J shed 4 bases, and the junction held 8 bases outside the gene matches. This CDR3 contains 15 residues. The CDR3 region is CASRRPGGGYNEQFF. CDR3 nucleotides: TGTGCCAGCAGACGTCCGGGGGGGGGATACAATGAGCAGTTCTTC.

This chain links TRBV27 with TRBJ1-2; D may be TRBD1 (5 bases). Per the germline V gene, CDR1 is MNHEY and CDR2 is SMNVEV (reference sequence). V lost 9 bases and J 5 bases, leaving 13 bases between the germline ends. The CDR3 runs 12 residues. The CDR3 here is CASWDPFYGYTF. DNA of the CDR3: TGTGCCAGTTGGGACCCTTTTTATGGCTACACCTTC.

The chain couples TRBV7-9 to TRBJ1-4; 7 positions agree with TRBD1. The CDR3 length is 15 residues. After removal of 4 bases from V and 13 bases from J, the junction contained 15 bases not matched to a gene. CDR1 is SEHNR, CDR2 FQNEAQ, per germline (reference sequence). CDR3 residues: CASSSGQPNEKGLFF. CDR3 nucleotides: TGTGCCAGCAGCTCGGGACAGCCCAATGAAAAGGGACTGTTTTTT.

The V and J genes are TRBV29-1 and TRBJ1-3, with TRBD1 matching over 9 bases. The CDR3 loop spans 15 amino acids. The V gene's germline CDR1 is SQVTM and CDR2 ANQGSEA. V dropped 4 bases and J dropped 1; count of bases not matched to a gene: 5. The CDR3 nucleotides read TGCAGCGTTGGCGCCGGGACAGGGTCTGGAAACACCATATATTTT. It yields the protein CSVGAGTGSGNTIYF.

The chain recombines TRBV11-2 with TRBJ1-1, with D uncertain. CDR1 SGHAT and CDR2 FQNNGV come from the germline V gene. The ends were cut back, 4 bases at V and 6 bases at J, with 6 bases in the middle. This CDR3 is built from 11 residues. This CDR3 reads CASSWNAEAFF. CDR3 nucleotide sequence: TGTGCCAGCAGCTGGAATGCTGAAGCTTTCTTT.

The chain couples TRBV30 to TRBJ2-3; the D call may be TRBD1 or TRBD2 (5 bases each). There are 13 residues in the CDR3. Looked up from germline, CDR1 is GTSNPN and CDR2 is SVGIG (reference sequence). The V end lost 0 bases, the J end lost 4 bases, and 8 bases lay between the germline ends. The CDR3 coding sequence is TGTGCCTGGAGTGTGAGGGGAGCAGATACGCAGTATTTT. Its translation: CAWSVRGADTQYF. Full variable domain (rest looked up from reference TRBV30 and TRBJ2-3): SQTIHQWPATLVQPVGSPLSLECTVEGTSNPNLYWYRQAAGRGLQLLFYSVGIGQISSEVPQNLSASRPQDRQFILSSKKLLLSDSGFYLCAWSVRGADTQYFGPGTRLTVL.

The gene calls are TRBV5-4 and TRBJ2-7; D is perhaps TRBD1 (8 bases). CDR1 is SGHNT and CDR2 is YYREEE in the germline V gene (reference sequence). The ends were cut back, 2 bases at V and 5 bases at J, with 11 bases in the middle. This CDR3 has 13 residues. The CDR3 DNA follows: TGTGCCAGCAGCTTTACAGGGGGGGACGAGCAGTACTTC. Its protein product is CASSFTGGDEQYF.

The rearrangement uses TRBV5-4 and TRBJ1-2, with D perhaps matching TRBD1 (5 bases). Germline assignment: CDR1 SGHNT and CDR2 YYREEE (reference sequence). Trimming took off 0 bases at V and 4 bases at J, with 13 bases between the two ends. The CDR3 sequence is 15 residues long. The CDR3 protein is CASSLGKGGTYGYTF. CDR3 bases: TGTGCCAGCAGCTTGGGGAAGGGAGGGACCTATGGCTACACCTTC.

This clone appeared a few times. The chain uses TRBV5-1 and TRBJ2-2; D call uncertain. This CDR3 region has 15 residues. The V end was cut by 4 bases, the J end by 0 bases, with 10 bases between. The germline CDR1 and CDR2 sequences are SGHRS and YFSETQ. The CDR3 region is CASSRTETNTGELFF. CDR3 nucleotides: TGCGCCAGCAGCCGAACTGAAACGAACACCGGGGAGCTGTTTTTT.

The chain has TRBV28 and TRBJ1-5, with unresolved D. Trimming took 0 bases from V and 9 from J, leaving 12 bases between them. Germline CDR1 and CDR2: MDHEN and SYDVKM. The CDR3 length is 14 residues. CDR3 protein: CASSLWGLRRPQHF. The CDR3, as DNA: TGTGCCAGCAGTTTATGGGGCCTCCGACGGCCCCAGCATTTT.

This chain connects TRBV18 to TRBJ2-5; 10 bases are a match to TRBD2. Germline trimming cut 3 bases from V and 5 bases from J; bases unmatched to any gene: 0. Germline V gene data show CDR1 as KGHSH and CDR2 as LQKENI. CDR3 length: 13 amino acids. DNA of the CDR3: TGTGCCAGCTCACCGGGACTAGCGGAGACCCAGTACTTC. It encodes CASSPGLAETQYF.

The chain employs TRBV10-2 and TRBJ1-5; D may be TRBD1 (6 bases). V was clipped by 0 bases and J by 5 bases, with 8 bases between them. CDR3 length: 14 residues. CDR1 is WSHSY, CDR2 SAAADI, per germline. In DNA, the CDR3 is TGCGCCAGCAGTGAGTCACACAGGGATCAGCCCCAGCATTTT. Translating gives CASSESHRDQPQHF.

The V gene is TRBV6-4, the J gene TRBJ2-7, with 7 bases identical to TRBD1. Trimming cost V 4 bases and J 7 bases; bases outside gene matches: 13. This CDR3 is 15 amino acids long. CDR1 and CDR2 (germline): MRHNA, SNTAGT. In nucleotides, the CDR3 is TGTGCCAGCAGTGTCGGGACAGCCCGTAGGCGAGAGCAGTACTTC. It encodes CASSVGTARRREQYF.

The V and J genes are TRBV13 and TRBJ2-7; D is unresolved. CDR3 length equals 15 residues. The V gene lost 5 bases and the J gene lost 5 bases, with 19 bases spanning the gap. Per germline, CDR1 PRHDT and CDR2 FYEKMQ (reference sequence). Here the CDR3 reads CASSRPTKALNEQYF. DNA for the CDR3: TGTGCCAGCAGCCGCCCAACTAAGGCTTTAAACGAGCAGTACTTC. The whole variable domain, remainder taken from reference TRBV13 and TRBJ2-7, is AAGVIQSPRHLIKEKRETATLKCYPIPRHDTVYWYQQGPGQDPQFLISFYEKMQSDKGSIPDRFSAQQFSDYHSELNMSSLELGDSALYFCASSRPTKALNEQYFGPGTRLTVT.

The chain couples TRBV28 to TRBJ2-7; tentative D call: TRBD2 (5 bases). Germline V gives CDR1 MDHEN, CDR2 SYDVKM. Between the trimmed V and J ends, which lost 3 bases and 6 bases, there was a span of 27 bases. CDR3 length: 18 residues. CDR3 sequence: CASSFSGMGSGNSGEQYF. In DNA form, the CDR3 reads TGTGCCAGCAGTTTCTCGGGTATGGGATCGGGGAACTCGGGCGAGCAGTACTTC.

The rearrangement links TRBV18 to TRBJ1-1; D remains ambiguous. Trimming took 5 bases from V and 0 from J, leaving 7 bases between them. This CDR3 is 13 amino acids long. Germline V gene sequence: CDR1 KGHSH, CDR2 LQKENI. This CDR3 reads CASSSTVNTEAFF. DNA of the CDR3: TGTGCCAGCTCATCAACAGTGAACACTGAAGCTTTCTTT.

The chain has TRBV11-3 and TRBJ2-2; 8 bases are shared with TRBD2. This CDR3 is built from 15 residues. CDR1 is SGHNT, CDR2 YENEEA, per germline. V dropped 8 bases and J dropped 5; count of bases not matched to a gene: 10. In nucleotides, the CDR3 is TGTGCCAGCGGACCGGGACTAGGATATACCGGGGAGCTGTTTTTT. Encoded protein: CASGPGLGYTGELFF.

This clone was counted a single time. This sequence joins TRBV5-1 and TRBJ2-7, with D unclear. Germline V lookup: CDR1 SGHRS, CDR2 YFSETQ. The V end lost 0 bases, the J end lost 4 bases, and 11 bases lay between the germline ends. This CDR3 has 14 residues. The CDR3 DNA sequence: TGCGCCAGCAGCTTGGGGTCTGACCTGTACGAGCAGTACTTC. Amino acid sequence: CASSLGSDLYEQYF. The variable domain in full, with the rest retrieved from reference TRBV5-1 and TRBJ2-7, is KAGVTQTPRYLIKTRGQQVTLSCSPISGHRSVSWYQQTPGQGLQFLFEYFSETQRNKGNFPGRFSGRQFSNSRSEMNVSTLELGDSALYLCASSLGSDLYEQYFGPGTRLTVT.

This rearrangement joins TRBV30 to TRBJ2-3, with D hard to call. Trimming stripped 6 bases from V and 2 bases from J, with 6 bases between. The length of the CDR3 is 11 residues. The germline V gene encodes CDR1 GTSNPN and CDR2 SVGIG (reference sequence). The CDR3 reads CACSVTDTQYF. The CDR3 nucleotides are TGTGCCTGTTCAGTCACAGATACGCAGTATTTT.

The chain recombines TRBV7-3 with TRBJ2-3; either TRBD1 or TRBD2 may supply D (6 bases each). Germline CDR1 and CDR2: SGHTA and FQGTGA. Trimming pared 5 bases from V and 0 bases from J, leaving 18 bases between. This CDR3 is built from 17 residues. The CDR3 here is CASSPGAGITSTDTQYF. DNA of the CDR3: TGTGCCAGCAGCCCGGGGGCGGGGATTACTAGCACAGATACGCAGTATTTT.

The genes are TRBV5-4 and TRBJ1-1; the D is unclear. V was clipped by 0 bases and J by 0 bases, with 0 bases between them. Looked up from germline, CDR1 is SGHNT and CDR2 is YYREEE (reference sequence). The CDR3 runs to 12 residues. The CDR3 here is CASSLVNTEAFF. Written as DNA, the CDR3 is TGTGCCAGCAGCTTGGTGAACACTGAAGCTTTCTTT.

This chain connects TRBV15 to TRBJ1-4; no clear D gene. From germline, CDR1 is LNHNV and CDR2 YYDKDF (reference sequence). CDR3 length: 13 amino acids. V shed 0 bases and J shed 8 bases, with 7 bases lying between them. CDR3 bases: TGTGCCACCAGCAGAGACTTTCGGGAAAAACTGTTTTTT. It encodes CATSRDFREKLFF. Complete variable domain (other parts from reference TRBV15 and TRBJ1-4): DAMVIQNPRYQVTQFGKPVTLSCSQTLNHNVMYWYQQKSSQAPKLLFHYYDKDFNNEADTPDNFQSRRPNTSFCFLDIRSPGLGDTAMYLCATSRDFREKLFFGSGTQLSVL.

This clone was found a few times. The rearrangement uses TRBV9 and TRBJ1-5; D remains ambiguous. The ends were cut back, 3 bases at V and 5 bases at J, with 9 bases in the middle. Looked up from germline, CDR1 is SGDLS and CDR2 is YYNGEE. The CDR3 is 13 amino acids. This CDR3 is CASSGLSDQPQHF. CDR3 nucleotide sequence: TGTGCCAGCAGCGGTTTGAGCGATCAGCCCCAGCATTTT.

A single count supports this clone. In DNA form, the CDR3 reads TGTGCCAGCAGAGCCGGGACAGGGGGAAATCAGCCCCAGCATTTT. This encodes CASRAGTGGNQPQHF. The rearrangement uses TRBV2 and TRBJ1-5, with 11 nucleotides matching TRBD1. Germline V gene sequence: CDR1 SNHLY, CDR2 FYNNEI. Trimming removed 6 bases from V and 4 bases from J; junction bases left unmatched: 5. The CDR3 is 15 residues long.

The chain combines TRBV4-1 with TRBJ1-2; no clear D. Germline V gene lookup returns CDR1 MGHRA and CDR2 YSYEKL. The length of the CDR3 is 15 residues. The V end was cut by 0 bases, the J end by 7 bases, with 15 bases between. DNA of the CDR3: TGCGCCAGCAGCCAAGATTCGAGGGCTCGGGGTGGCTACACCTTC. It yields the protein CASSQDSRARGGYTF.